One sample yielded the 18 T cell receptor beta chains listed below, sequenced in a study of cytomegalovirus exposure and HLA in healthy donors. The PCR employed 60 Vbeta primers together with 13 Jbeta primers. The method was immunoSEQ multiplex PCR; TCRdb's version includes in-frame clones alone and lacks a portion of them. This sample carries some 170,000 clones, roughly a tenth of them seen once, and the ten largest clones take about 1.2%. Sequencing was done on a sample of PBMCs. These receptors came from a woman in her twenties or thirties in good health and CMV-seropositive.

The rearrangement links TRBV15 to TRBJ2-2, with 9 positions matching TRBD2. This CDR3 is 15 amino acids long. In germline, CDR1 is LNHNV, CDR2 YYDKDF (reference sequence). After removal of 1 base from V and 7 bases from J, the junction contained 4 bases not matched to a gene. CDR3 bases: TGTGCCACCAGCAGAGTTCGCGGGAGGGACGGGGAGCTGTTTTTT. The encoded protein is CATSRVRGRDGELFF.

This rearrangement joins TRBV7-9 to TRBJ2-1; a possible D gene is TRBD2 (5 bases). CDR1 is SEHNR, CDR2 FQNEAQ, per germline (reference sequence). V lost 0 bases and J 8 bases, leaving 11 bases between the germline ends. There are 14 residues in the CDR3. The CDR3 DNA reads TGTGCCAGCAGCTTAGCAGCGGAGTGGGATGAGCAGTTCTTC. Translation gives CASSLAAEWDEQFF.

This chain connects TRBV6-1 to TRBJ1-5; unclear D gene. The CDR3 covers 16 residues. Germline assignment: CDR1 MNHNS and CDR2 SASEGT. The V end was cut by 6 bases, the J end by 0 bases, with 15 bases between. The CDR3 sequence: CASRERGGYSNQPQHF. The CDR3 nucleotides are TGTGCCAGCAGAGAACGTGGCGGGTATAGCAATCAGCCCCAGCATTTT.

This clone was counted a few times. V and J are TRBV10-3 and TRBJ2-7, with a possible D match to TRBD2 (5 bases). CDR1 and CDR2 from the germline V gene are ENHRY and SYGVKD. V lost 11 bases and J 7 bases, leaving 9 bases between the germline ends. The CDR3 is 9 residues long. The CDR3 DNA reads TGTGCCCCCGAGGGAGAGCAGTACTTC. Protein product: CAPEGEQYF.

In its sample, this clone was seen a few times. The chain couples TRBV20-1 to TRBJ1-1; D might be TRBD1 (6 bases). Germline loops: CDR1 DFQATT, CDR2 SNEGSKA (reference sequence). The CDR3 has 11 amino acids. Trimming left V 6 bases short and J 2 bases short, with 7 bases between. CDR3 in amino acids: CSAGTNTEAFF. The CDR3 coding sequence is TGCAGTGCGGGGACAAACACTGAAGCTTTCTTT.

This clone was found a few times. The chain combines TRBV7-9 with TRBJ1-3, with D maybe TRBD1 (5 bases). Germline CDR1 SEHNR, CDR2 FQNEAQ (reference sequence). The CDR3 extends over 14 amino acids. V lost 11 bases and J 2 bases, leaving 16 bases between the germline ends. This chain's CDR3 is CAAYQGRAGNTIYF. The CDR3 DNA sequence: TGTGCCGCGTACCAGGGCCGCGCTGGAAACACCATATATTTT.

This clone was detected a few times. The V call is TRBV5-1, the J call TRBJ1-2; no clear D. The CDR3 length is 14 residues. Germline V gene lookup returns CDR1 SGHRS and CDR2 YFSETQ. Trimming took off 1 base at V and 4 bases at J, with 11 bases between the two ends. CDR3 coding DNA: TGCGCCAGCAGCTTGAAGGCGAGGAGCTATGGCTACACCTTC. It translates to CASSLKARSYGYTF.

The chain combines TRBV11-3 with TRBJ2-1; 7 nucleotides agree with TRBD1. Losses at the gene ends were 5 bases for V and 10 bases for J; bases not matched to a gene: 11. The length of the CDR3 is 14 residues. Germline values: CDR1 SGHNT, CDR2 YENEEA. The CDR3 DNA reads TGTGCCAGCAGCAGACAGGGCTGGGGGAAAGAGCAGTTCTTC. This codes for CASSRQGWGKEQFF.

V is TRBV18 and J is TRBJ2-7; perhaps TRBD1 as D (7 bases). V was pared by 6 bases and J by 4 bases, with 31 bases between. This CDR3 is 19 amino acids long. The V gene's germline CDR1 is KGHSH and CDR2 LQKENI. This CDR3 reads CASSAQGVPTGGLSYEQYF. The CDR3 coding sequence is TGTGCCAGCTCGGCGCAGGGGGTGCCGACCGGGGGCCTCTCTTACGAGCAGTACTTC. The whole variable domain, filled in from reference TRBV18 and TRBJ2-7, reads NAGVMQNPRHLVRRRGQEARLRCSPMKGHSHVYWYRQLPEEGLKFMVYLQKENIIDESGMPKERFSAEFPKEGPSILRIQQVVRGDSAAYFCASSAQGVPTGGLSYEQYFGPGTRLTVT.

This clone occurred a few times. The rearrangement links TRBV30 to TRBJ2-7; 7 nucleotides match TRBD2. The CDR3 extends over 13 amino acids. The trim removed 4 bases at V and 2 bases at J, leaving 5 bases unmatched. Germline-derived CDR1 and CDR2 are GTSNPN and SVGIG (reference sequence). This CDR3 is CAWITSVPYEQYF. For the CDR3, the DNA is TGTGCCTGGATAACTAGCGTCCCCTACGAGCAGTACTTC.

The V and J genes are TRBV7-8 and TRBJ1-1; unclear D gene. Germline V gene data show CDR1 as SGHVS and CDR2 as FQNEAQ. V was cut by 4 bases and J by 0 bases, with 6 bases left in between. The CDR3 runs 13 residues. DNA of the CDR3: TGTGCCAGCAGCTCACAAATGAACACTGAAGCTTTCTTT. This translates into CASSSQMNTEAFF. Together with reference TRBV7-8 and TRBJ1-1, the CDR3 gives the full variable domain: GAGVSQSPRYKVAKRGQDVALRCDPISGHVSLFWYQQALGQGPEFLTYFQNEAQLDKSGLPSDRFFAERPEGSVSTLKIQRTQQEDSAVYLCASSSQMNTEAFFGQGTRLTVV.

The rearrangement joins TRBV30 to TRBJ1-2, with D unresolved. The length of the CDR3 is 15 residues. CDR1 and CDR2 (germline): GTSNPN, SVGIG (reference sequence). V lost 0 bases to trimming and J lost 4 bases, with 15 bases between them. The CDR3 nucleotides are TGTGCCTGGAGTGTCTACCACGGAGGCGGCTATGGCTACACCTTC. Translating gives CAWSVYHGGGYGYTF.

A few counts support this clone. This chain joins TRBV6-5 and TRBJ1-1; D is ambiguous. The CDR3 is 13 residues long. The ends were cut back, 4 bases at V and 3 bases at J, with 9 bases in the middle. Germline V gene data show CDR1 as MNHEY and CDR2 as SVGAGI. In DNA form, the CDR3 reads TGTGCCAGCAGTTTACGAGAGGACACTGAAGCTTTCTTT. Its translation: CASSLREDTEAFF.

Concerning this clone: The junction departs from the called germline gene at one end, perhaps through a read error. The genes are TRBV6-1 and TRBJ2-3; TRBD2 aligns across 10 bases. The CDR3 contains 14 residues. Germline V gene sequence: CDR1 MNHNS, CDR2 SASEGT. The DNA of the CDR3 is TGTGCCAGCTCTCTCCCTAGCGGGAGTTCGAGCGCGTTCTTC. Its translation: CASSLPSGSSSAFF.

This clone has more than one count but fewer than ten. The rearrangement links TRBV5-1 to TRBJ1-1, with TRBD1 matching 9 bases. V shed 4 bases and J 0 bases; nucleotides not matched to a gene: 4. The CDR3 is 15 residues long. The germline V gene encodes CDR1 SGHRS and CDR2 YFSETQ. For the CDR3, the DNA is TGCGCCAGCAGCCCCTGGACAGGGGTGAACACTGAAGCTTTCTTT. Its translation is CASSPWTGVNTEAFF.

This clone showed up just a few times. The rearrangement links TRBV27 to TRBJ2-6; tentative D call: TRBD1 (6 bases). CDR1 and CDR2 from the germline V gene are MNHEY and SMNVEV (reference sequence). Between the trimmed V and J ends, which lost 6 bases and 0 bases, there was a span of 12 bases. This CDR3 is built from 16 residues. The CDR3 nucleotides are TGTGCCAGCAGGACAGGAGTCAACTCTGGGGCCAACGTCCTGACTTTC. Protein sequence: CASRTGVNSGANVLTF.

The chain is built from TRBV6-4 and TRBJ1-2; tentatively, D is TRBD1 (6 bases). CDR1 and CDR2 (germline): MRHNA, SNTAGT. CDR3 length: 16 amino acids. With 2 bases removed from V and 4 bases from J, the gap between germline ends came to 17 bases. CDR3 coding DNA: TGTGCCAGCAGTGACGGTTGGGACATTGACTTCTATGGCTACACCTTC. Translated: CASSDGWDIDFYGYTF.

The sample holds a few counts of this clone. V is TRBV11-1 and J is TRBJ2-1; 10 bases fit TRBD2. V dropped 2 bases and J dropped 5; count of bases not matched to a gene: 3. The CDR3 spans 15 residues. Germline V CDR1 and CDR2: SGHAT, FQDESV (reference sequence). This CDR3 reads CASSLSLAGDNEQFF. The CDR3 nucleotides read TGTGCCAGCAGCTTATCCCTAGCGGGGGACAATGAGCAGTTCTTC.